This passage covers 21 T cell receptor beta chains from one sample sequenced in a study of Graves' ophthalmopathy and Graves' hyperthyroidism. Researchers took RNA transcripts and amplified TCR beta CDR3 regions from them. HTBI primers primed a first-round RT-PCR, and a second-round multiplex PCR followed. One entry per CDR3 protein, called by TCRdb with MiXCR from the multiplex PCR reads. The data show some 250,000 distinct CDR3 sequences, less than 55% seen once. Sequences were obtained from peripheral blood. These TCRs come from an adult man with Graves' ophthalmopathy.

J is TRBJ2-7 and V is TRBV12-3 or TRBV12-4, with D possibly being TRBD1 (6 bases). The length of the CDR3 is 15 residues. Trimming removed 6 bases at V and 3 bases at J, with 18 bases between. The DNA of the CDR3 is TGTGCCAGCAGCGAAACTAGTAGGGGGTTCTACGAGCAGTACTTC. The encoded protein is CASSETSRGFYEQYF.

This clonotype was picked up many times. The rearrangement links TRBV25-1 to TRBJ1-5, with D uncertain. The germline CDR1 and CDR2 sequences are MGHDK and SYGVNS. There are 13 residues in the CDR3. Trimming shortened V by 4 bases and J by 2 bases, and 6 bases separated the two germline ends. CDR3 in DNA: TGTGCCAGCAGTGTAAATGGCAATCAGCCCCAGCATTTT. Translated, it gives CASSVNGNQPQHF.

This sequence joins TRBV29-1 and TRBJ2-2; D is undetermined. This CDR3 has 12 amino acids. Germline V gene sequence: CDR1 SQVTM, CDR2 ANQGSEA. V lost 2 bases and J lost 1, with 2 bases in between. CDR3 region: CSVELNTGELFF. The CDR3 DNA sequence: TGCAGCGTTGAACTGAACACCGGGGAGCTGTTTTTT.

As for this clonotype: This could be a read error, since a much larger clone is one nucleotide away. V is TRBV10-3 and J is TRBJ1-5; no definite D call. The CDR3 is 16 amino acids. Per the germline V gene, CDR1 is ENHRY and CDR2 is SYGVKD. CDR3 amino acids: CATSDPGRSSNQPQHF. The CDR3 DNA follows: TGTGCCACCAGTGACCCCGGACGGAGTAGCAATCAGCCCCAGCATTTT.

The chain is built from TRBV6-2 or TRBV6-3 and TRBJ1-2, with D uncertain. This CDR3 is 13 amino acids long. Trimming took off 0 bases at V and 4 bases at J, with 6 bases between the two ends. CDR1 MNHEY and CDR2 SVGEGT come from the germline V gene. CDR3 sequence (DNA): TGTGCCAGCAGTTACTCGATCGTCTATGGCTACACCTTC. Translated: CASSYSIVYGYTF.

In nucleotides, the CDR3 is TGCAGCGTTGTGCTTGATTACGAGCAGTTCTTC. Residues: CSVVLDYEQFF. The chain is built from TRBV29-1 and TRBJ2-7, with D unclear. The J call may be in error: the DNA end matches TRBJ2-1 better. This CDR3 is 11 amino acids long. CDR1 SQVTM and CDR2 ANQGSEA come from the germline V gene.

This clonotype was counted only a few times. V and J are TRBV24-1 and TRBJ2-6; D not certain. CDR3 length equals 16 residues. Germline V gives CDR1 KGHDR, CDR2 SFDVKD. The V and J ends lost 4 bases and 1 base respectively, with 10 bases between them. DNA of the CDR3: TGTGCCACCAGTGACTACGAAGGGTCTGGGGCCAACGTCCTGACTTTC. Translation gives CATSDYEGSGANVLTF.

The genes are TRBV7-9 and TRBJ2-2; TRBD2 matches 7 bases. The V gene end was trimmed by 5 bases and the J gene end by 4 bases; junction bases not matched to a gene: 13. The germline V gene has CDR1 SEHNR and CDR2 FQNEAQ (reference sequence). The CDR3 loop spans 17 amino acids. CDR3 bases: TGTGCCAGCAGCCCTCTGGGAGGACTAGAGGGCACCGGGGAGCTGTTTTTT. Its protein is CASSPLGGLEGTGELFF.

This clonotype turned up a few times. CDR3: CSADARTSTGGETQYF. The CDR3 nucleotides are TGCAGTGCGGACGCCCGGACTAGCACCGGGGGGGAGACCCAGTACTTC. The chain uses TRBV20-1 and TRBJ2-5; TRBD2 aligns across 8 bases. Trimming removed 6 bases from V and 5 bases from J; junction bases left unmatched: 17. The germline V gene has CDR1 DFQATT and CDR2 SNEGSKA (reference sequence). CDR3 length: 16 amino acids.

There are many counts of this clonotype. The V gene is TRBV7-8, the J gene TRBJ2-5; 10 nucleotides match TRBD1. Germline assignment: CDR1 SGHVS and CDR2 FQNEAQ. V lost 0 bases and J lost 3; bases outside the gene matches: 7. This CDR3 has 17 residues. The CDR3 loop reads CASSLATDRGRKETQYF. The CDR3 region has the DNA TGTGCCAGCAGCTTAGCGACAGACAGGGGGCGAAAAGAGACCCAGTACTTC.

This clonotype has a handful of counts. J is TRBJ1-2 and V is TRBV7-9, with TRBD1 identical over 7 bases. Trimming at V came to 0 bases and at J to 5 bases, leaving 3 bases not matched to a gene. The CDR3 length is 14 residues. The V gene's germline CDR1 is SEHNR and CDR2 FQNEAQ (reference sequence). CDR3 sequence: CASSLAPTGYGYTF. In nucleotides, the CDR3 is TGTGCCAGCAGCTTAGCCCCGACAGGGTATGGCTACACCTTC. The full variable domain, rest sourced from reference TRBV7-9 and TRBJ1-2, is DTGVSQNPRHKITKRGQNVTFRCDPISEHNRLYWYRQTLGQGPEFLTYFQNEAQLEKSRLLSDRFSAERPKGSFSTLEIQRTEQGDSAMYLCASSLAPTGYGYTFGSGTRLTVV.

The chain uses TRBV7-2 and TRBJ2-7, with 8 bases fitting TRBD2. Germline V lookup: CDR1 SGHTA, CDR2 FQGNSA. This CDR3 has 19 amino acids. The V gene end was trimmed by 5 bases and the J gene end by 0 bases; junction bases not matched to a gene: 18. CDR3 residues: CASSPLGPLTSASSYEQYF. For the CDR3, the DNA is TGTGCCAGCAGCCCCCTGGGGCCTTTGACTAGCGCGAGCTCCTACGAGCAGTACTTC. Together with reference TRBV7-2 and TRBJ2-7, the CDR3 gives the full variable domain: GAGVSQSPSNKVTEKGKDVELRCDPISGHTALYWYRQSLGQGLEFLIYFQGNSAPDKSGLPSDRFSAERTGGSVSTLTIQRTQQEDSAVYLCASSPLGPLTSASSYEQYFGPGTRLTVT.

About this clonotype: The junction departs from germline at one end; a sequencing error may be responsible. This chain joins TRBV5-1 and TRBJ1-1; D is perhaps TRBD1 (6 bases). There are 14 residues in the CDR3. Looked up from germline, CDR1 is SGHRS and CDR2 is YFSETQ. The CDR3 DNA is TGCGCCAGCAGCTTGGAGCAGGGGAGGACTGGAGCTTTCTTT. Residues: CASSLEQGRTGAFF.

For this clonotype: A much larger clonotype is one base distant, so this may be a read error. The V gene is TRBV2, the J gene TRBJ1-5; D may be TRBD1 (5 bases). The CDR3 has 16 amino acids. Germline CDR1 and CDR2: SNHLY and FYNNEI. The ends were cut back, 6 bases at V and 3 bases at J, with 18 bases in the middle. The CDR3 region is CASSGRDRVFNQPQHF. The CDR3 coding sequence is TGTGCCAGCAGCGGGCGGGACCGCGTCTTCAATCAGCCCCAGCATTTT. The complete variable domain, with remaining parts taken from reference TRBV2 and TRBJ1-5, reads EPEVTQTPSHQVTQMGQEVILRCVPISNHLYFYWYRQILGQKVEFLVSFYNNEISEKSEIFDDQFSVERPDGSNFTLKIRSTKLEDSAMYFCASSGRDRVFNQPQHFGDGTRLSIL.

The rearrangement links TRBV10-2 to TRBJ2-5; TRBD2 agrees at 13 bases. This CDR3 has 16 amino acids. The V gene's germline CDR1 is WSHSY and CDR2 SAAADI. After removal of 4 bases from V and 1 base from J, the junction contained 3 bases not matched to a gene. The CDR3 DNA is TGCGCCAGCAGTGTCGGGACTAGCGGGGCCCAAGAGACCCAGTACTTC. Translating gives CASSVGTSGAQETQYF.

The J gene is TRBJ2-7, the V gene TRBV6-2 or TRBV6-3; D is ambiguous. The length of the CDR3 is 14 residues. V lost 0 bases, J lost 2 bases, and 8 bases lay in between. CDR1 is MNHEY and CDR2 is SVGEGT in the germline V gene. CDR3 in DNA: TGTGCCAGCAGTTACTCGACTGGGGCCTACGAGCAGTACTTC. The encoded protein is CASSYSTGAYEQYF.

This clonotype was counted between two and nine times. This chain links TRBV20-1 with TRBJ1-1, with D tentatively TRBD1 (6 bases). V was clipped by 7 bases and J by 4 bases, with 16 bases between them. The germline V gene has CDR1 DFQATT and CDR2 SNEGSKA (reference sequence). The CDR3 length is 13 residues. The CDR3 loop is CSGGQGASTEAFF. Written as DNA, the CDR3 is TGCAGTGGGGGGCAGGGCGCGAGCACTGAAGCTTTCTTT.

This clonotype was counted a few times. CDR3 residues: CSASEARESGYTF. CDR3 bases: TGCAGTGCTAGTGAGGCCAGGGAATCGGGCTACACCTTC. V is TRBV20-1 and J is TRBJ1-2; TRBD1 might be the D (5 bases). V gave up 3 bases and J gave up 8 bases, with 16 bases separating them. CDR1 is DFQATT, CDR2 SNEGSKA, per germline (reference sequence). The CDR3 has 13 residues.

This clonotype was recorded once. Since the CDR3 does not end with the conserved phenylalanine or tryptophan, this likely comes from a read error. V and J are TRBV7-8 and TRBJ2-5; 9 bases agree with TRBD1. This CDR3 region has 14 residues. V was clipped by 4 bases and J by 5 bases; unmatched bases: 5. Germline lookup yields CDR1 SGHVS and CDR2 FQNEAQ. The CDR3 protein is CASSWGQGAETQYL. The CDR3 nucleotides are TGTGCCAGCAGCTGGGGACAGGGTGCCGAGACCCAGTACCTC.

This chain joins TRBV24-1 and TRBJ1-1; D remains ambiguous. With 4 bases removed from V and 3 bases from J, the gap between germline ends came to 11 bases. This CDR3 has 14 residues. CDR1 is KGHDR, CDR2 SFDVKD, per germline. The CDR3 loop is CATSDPGGHTEAFF. CDR3 in DNA: TGTGCCACCAGTGACCCTGGAGGCCACACTGAAGCTTTCTTT.

This clonotype turned up a few times. This rearrangement joins TRBV7-2 to TRBJ2-7, with D perhaps being TRBD1 or TRBD2 (5 bases each). CDR1 is SGHTA, CDR2 FQGNSA, per germline. The CDR3 loop spans 14 amino acids. V was clipped by 3 bases and J by 6 bases, with 15 bases between them. The CDR3 spells CASSFLSRGGEQYF. The CDR3 coding sequence is TGTGCCAGCAGCTTTCTGAGCCGGGGCGGCGAGCAGTACTTC.